This record covers a single T cell receptor (beta chain). The antigen remains undetermined. Other DNA sequences of this sample code for an identical CDR3. This CDR3 has 17 amino acids. Germline V gene lookup returns CDR1 SGHRS and CDR2 YFSETQ. The V end was cut by 3 bases, the J end by 0 bases, with 16 bases between. Clones were read by immunoSEQ multiplex PCR, and TCRdb kept only the in-frame ones, dropping some. Of 75,000 to 80,000 clones listed, around 78% were seen once; the top ten hold roughly 40%. The sample is drawn from a study of cytotoxic CD8 clonotypes in ibrutinib-treated CLL. About the research overall: There were 11 relapsed/refractory patients and roughly 15 treatment-naive patients, and roughly 18 were IGHV unmutated.

Study-level findings and limits: For progressing versus sustained-remission patients, sampling times were not the same. Clonality rose at ibrutinib response and fell back toward baseline at progression.

This clonotype was sampled from a human donor with chronic lymphocytic leukemia. The sequencing here drew on PBMCs, taken after 24 months of ibrutinib treatment. V usage is TRBV5-1 and J usage is TRBJ2-4, with D possibly being TRBD1 or TRBD2 (5 bases each). The DNA for the CDR3 is TGCGCCAGCAGCTCATTGGGGACGGATCTAGCCAAAAACATTCAGTACTTC. Encoded protein: CASSSLGTDLAKNIQYF. The full variable domain, rest sourced from reference TRBV5-1 and TRBJ2-4, is KAGVTQTPRYLIKTRGQQVTLSCSPISGHRSVSWYQQTPGQGLQFLFEYFSETQRNKGNFPGRFSGRQFSNSRSEMNVSTLELGDSALYLCASSSLGTDLAKNIQYFGAGTRLSVL.